Each of the 24 T cell receptor beta chains below was sequenced from the same sample in a study of shared clonotypes between healthy human individuals. The repertoire was sequenced with immunoSEQ multiplex PCR; TCRdb's copy has only in-frame clones and lacks some. The sample shows under 600,000 clones, roughly 72% of them seen only once. Sequenced material: PBMCs. The receptors stem from a woman aged 35 to 49 in good health. Some clones in this sample may be carry-over from other donors' samples.

The chain carries TRBV4-3 and TRBJ2-3, with 16 bases fitting TRBD2. Germline V lookup: CDR1 LGHNA, CDR2 YSLEER. V trimming: 0 bases; J trimming: 5 bases; junction bases outside the gene matches: 8. The CDR3 runs to 19 residues. The CDR3 is CASSQDGTSGRAVGDTQYF. In nucleotides, the CDR3 is TGCGCCAGCAGCCAAGACGGGACTAGCGGGAGGGCCGTGGGAGATACGCAGTATTTT.

V gene TRBV7-9 combines with J gene TRBJ2-3, with D perhaps matching TRBD2 (5 bases). This CDR3 spans 14 amino acids. Between the trimmed V and J ends, which lost 2 bases and 4 bases, there was a span of 10 bases. Germline-derived CDR1 and CDR2 are SEHNR and FQNEAQ (reference sequence). The CDR3 nucleotides read TGTGCCAGCAGCTTAAGGCTAGCAGCAGATACGCAGTATTTT. It translates to CASSLRLAADTQYF.

The J gene is TRBJ2-7, the V gene TRBV19, with D possibly being TRBD1 (5 bases). V lost 2 bases and J lost 6, with 14 bases in between. This CDR3 contains 14 residues. Germline assignment: CDR1 LNHDA and CDR2 SQIVND (reference sequence). CDR3 sequence reads: CASSILLGQAEQYF. DNA of the CDR3: TGTGCCAGTAGTATATTGCTGGGGCAGGCCGAGCAGTACTTC.

As concerns this clone: The sample carries other DNA sequences with the same CDR3. This chain links TRBV18 with TRBJ1-3; the D gene is possibly TRBD1 (5 bases). The CDR3 extends over 15 amino acids. Germline-derived CDR1 and CDR2 are KGHSH and LQKENI. V lost 3 bases, J lost 0 bases, and 9 bases lay in between. The CDR3 region is CASSPPGRSGNTIYF. The CDR3 DNA sequence: TGTGCCAGCTCACCCCCGGGACGCTCTGGAAACACCATATATTTT. Complete variable domain (other parts from reference TRBV18 and TRBJ1-3): NAGVMQNPRHLVRRRGQEARLRCSPMKGHSHVYWYRQLPEEGLKFMVYLQKENIIDESGMPKERFSAEFPKEGPSILRIQQVVRGDSAAYFCASSPPGRSGNTIYFGEGSWLTVV.

The chain couples TRBV15 to TRBJ2-1; 8 bases are shared with TRBD1. CDR1 and CDR2 from the germline V gene are LNHNV and YYDKDF (reference sequence). Trimming removed 2 bases from V and 9 bases from J; junction bases left unmatched: 15. This CDR3 is 17 amino acids long. The CDR3 nucleotides read TGTGCCACCAGCAGACCTGGGACAGGCACTCGGGGTCCTGAGCAGTTCTTC. It specifies CATSRPGTGTRGPEQFF.

The V gene is TRBV7-2, the J gene TRBJ2-1; 7 positions match TRBD2. V lost 5 bases to trimming and J lost 6 bases; unmatched junction nucleotides: 7. CDR1 is SGHTA, CDR2 FQGNSA, per germline. The CDR3 runs to 14 residues. This chain's CDR3 is CASSALLAANEQFF. CDR3 DNA: TGTGCCAGCAGCGCCCTCCTAGCGGCCAATGAGCAGTTCTTC.

Points on this clone: This sample includes further DNA sequences coding for the same CDR3. The V gene is TRBV18, the J gene TRBJ1-1; D is unclear. The CDR3 contains 13 residues. Between the trimmed V and J ends, which lost 3 bases and 1 base, there was a span of 6 bases. Germline CDR1 and CDR2: KGHSH and LQKENI. CDR3 sequence (DNA): TGTGCCAGCTCACCGCAGAGGAACACTGAAGCTTTCTTT. Translated, it gives CASSPQRNTEAFF.

The chain joins TRBV2 to TRBJ2-1; no clear D. CDR1 and CDR2 from the germline V gene are SNHLY and FYNNEI. This CDR3 region has 14 residues. V was clipped by 7 bases and J by 0 bases, with 10 bases between them. Here the CDR3 reads CASTNSISYNEQFF. The CDR3 DNA sequence: TGTGCCAGCACCAACAGTATCTCCTACAATGAGCAGTTCTTC.

This chain uses TRBV11-3 with TRBJ2-2; D uncertain. CDR1 and CDR2 from the germline V gene are SGHNT and YENEEA. There are 15 residues in the CDR3. Trimming took 1 base from V and 1 from J, leaving 7 bases between them. The CDR3 spells CASSLGSVNTGELFF. DNA for the CDR3: TGTGCCAGCAGCTTAGGATCGGTGAACACCGGGGAGCTGTTTTTT.

This chain joins TRBV7-3 and TRBJ2-3, with TRBD2 as a possible D gene (6 bases). The CDR3 loop spans 17 amino acids. V was trimmed by 1 base and J by 5 bases, leaving 19 bases between them. Germline assignment: CDR1 SGHTA and CDR2 FQGTGA. CDR3 in DNA: TGTGCCAGCAGCTTAAATAGGCGCGGGACTCGTGGAGATACGCAGTATTTT. Its translation: CASSLNRRGTRGDTQYF. The full variable domain, its missing parts supplied by reference TRBV7-3 and TRBJ2-3, is GAGVSQTPSNKVTEKGKYVELRCDPISGHTALYWYRQSLGQGPEFLIYFQGTGAADDSGLPNDRFFAVRPEGSVSTLKIQRTERGDSAVYLCASSLNRRGTRGDTQYFGPGTRLTVL.

V and J are TRBV4-1 and TRBJ2-1; 8 bases agree with TRBD2. The CDR3 is 15 amino acids. J lost 3 bases, V lost 2 bases, and 3 bases had no gene match. Looked up from germline, CDR1 is MGHRA and CDR2 is YSYEKL. The DNA for the CDR3 is TGCGCCAGCAGCCAACCGGGAGGGATCTACAATGAGCAGTTCTTC. Translating gives CASSQPGGIYNEQFF.

The genes are TRBV9 and TRBJ1-2; D is unclear. The germline gives CDR1 SGDLS, CDR2 YYNGEE. V dropped 0 bases and J dropped 1 base, with 10 bases sitting between them. This CDR3 region has 15 residues. CDR3 coding DNA: TGTGCCAGCAGCGTAGAGCCGGGCGGTAACTATGGCTACACCTTC. Amino acid sequence: CASSVEPGGNYGYTF.

The table lists this clone with a few counts. The chain recombines TRBV10-1 with TRBJ2-5; a possible D gene is TRBD2 (5 bases). The CDR3 has 13 residues. The V end was cut by 6 bases, the J end by 11 bases, with 19 bases between. Germline CDR1 and CDR2: WNHNN and SYGVQD (reference sequence). Here the CDR3 DNA reads TGCGCCAGCAGGGAATCGGGAACGGGTGAGCAGTACTTC. Amino acid sequence: CASRESGTGEQYF.

This clone is a singleton in its sample. This chain joins TRBV29-1 and TRBJ2-3, with D unresolved. The germline V gene encodes CDR1 SQVTM and CDR2 ANQGSEA. Trimming pared 4 bases from V and 4 bases from J, leaving 18 bases between. This CDR3 has 15 residues. The CDR3 nucleotides read TGCAGCGTTGTCAGGAACCTCGTAGGGCCAGATACGCAGTATTTT. Encoded protein: CSVVRNLVGPDTQYF.

The chain links TRBV28 to TRBJ1-1; 11 bases agree with TRBD1. The CDR3 consists of 15 residues. The germline V gene has CDR1 MDHEN and CDR2 SYDVKM. Trimming at V came to 0 bases and at J to 7 bases, leaving 4 bases not matched to a gene. CDR3 sequence: CASSLWDRGRGEAFF. The CDR3 DNA is TGTGCCAGCAGTTTATGGGACAGGGGGCGTGGTGAAGCTTTCTTT.

This sequence joins TRBV30 and TRBJ2-1; TRBD2 is a possible D gene (6 bases). This CDR3 contains 15 residues. V lost 2 bases and J lost 8, with 19 bases in between. Germline CDR1 and CDR2: GTSNPN and SVGIG (reference sequence). This chain's CDR3 is CAWSRSGVIDDEQFF. CDR3 nucleotide sequence: TGTGCCTGGAGTCGATCGGGAGTAATAGACGATGAGCAGTTCTTC.

V and J are TRBV28 and TRBJ1-1, with 9 bases that match TRBD1. Per the germline V gene, CDR1 is MDHEN and CDR2 is SYDVKM. Trimming removed 6 bases from V and 4 bases from J; junction bases left unmatched: 6. This CDR3 spans 14 amino acids. CDR3 sequence (DNA): TGTGCCAGCAGAGCGACAGGGGGGAGCACTGAAGCTTTCTTT. It encodes CASRATGGSTEAFF.

The chain combines TRBV19 with TRBJ1-2; TRBD1 matches at 10 bases. Germline trimming cut 7 bases from V and 7 bases from J; bases unmatched to any gene: 6. Germline V lookup: CDR1 LNHDA, CDR2 SQIVND (reference sequence). The CDR3 length is 13 residues. The CDR3 region is CASNRDRGPGYTF. The CDR3 nucleotides read TGTGCCAGTAACCGGGACAGGGGACCTGGCTACACCTTC.

With regard to this clone: The same CDR3 also results from other DNA sequences found in this sample. V usage is TRBV20-1 and J usage is TRBJ2-5; D may be TRBD1 or TRBD2 (5 bases each). Trimming took off 1 base at V and 5 bases at J, with 5 bases between the two ends. In germline, CDR1 is DFQATT, CDR2 SNEGSKA (reference sequence). The CDR3 loop spans 11 amino acids. The CDR3 DNA sequence: TGCAGTGCTAGAGGGGGGGAGACCCAGTACTTC. It is translated as CSARGGETQYF.

As for this clone: This likely came from a read error, as a far larger clone is one base away. The chain carries TRBV5-8 and TRBJ1-5; D unclear. CDR1 SGHTS and CDR2 YDEGEE come from the germline V gene. The CDR3 runs to 16 residues. V lost 6 bases and J 0 bases, leaving 16 bases between the germline ends. Written as DNA, the CDR3 is TGTGCCAGCACCTCTTCCAGGTTCACTAGCAATCAGCCCCAGCATTTT. This codes for CASTSSRFTSNQPQHF.

This clone was detected many times. V is TRBV15 and J is TRBJ2-7; TRBD1 is a possible D gene (5 bases). The germline V gene has CDR1 LNHNV and CDR2 YYDKDF (reference sequence). Trimming cost V 6 bases and J 0 bases, with 21 bases left between them. CDR3 size: 17 residues. CDR3 residues: CATSPNPPGYNSYEQYF. The DNA for the CDR3 is TGTGCCACCAGTCCTAACCCCCCAGGGTACAACTCCTACGAGCAGTACTTC.

The rearrangement links TRBV29-1 to TRBJ2-5, with D unresolved. V lost 7 bases to trimming and J lost 5 bases, with 8 bases between them. The CDR3 consists of 10 residues. CDR1 SQVTM and CDR2 ANQGSEA come from the germline V gene. CDR3 loop: CSAQLETQYF. The CDR3 coding sequence is TGCAGCGCCCAGCTGGAGACCCAGTACTTC.

This chain uses TRBV30 with TRBJ1-1, with 8 bases aligning to TRBD1. After removal of 3 bases from V and 2 bases from J, the junction contained 8 bases not matched to a gene. Looked up from germline, CDR1 is GTSNPN and CDR2 is SVGIG (reference sequence). CDR3 length: 15 residues. This chain's CDR3 is CAWRGGRGRNTEAFF. CDR3 in DNA: TGTGCCTGGAGGGGCGGCAGGGGGCGCAACACTGAAGCTTTCTTT.

The chain recombines TRBV18 with TRBJ2-7, with D tentatively TRBD1 or TRBD2 (5 bases each). The ends were cut back, 6 bases at V and 2 bases at J, with 11 bases in the middle. CDR1 is KGHSH, CDR2 LQKENI, per germline. CDR3 size: 13 residues. CDR3 region: CASSGDGPYEQYF. The CDR3 nucleotides read TGTGCCAGCTCGGGGGACGGTCCCTACGAGCAGTACTTC.